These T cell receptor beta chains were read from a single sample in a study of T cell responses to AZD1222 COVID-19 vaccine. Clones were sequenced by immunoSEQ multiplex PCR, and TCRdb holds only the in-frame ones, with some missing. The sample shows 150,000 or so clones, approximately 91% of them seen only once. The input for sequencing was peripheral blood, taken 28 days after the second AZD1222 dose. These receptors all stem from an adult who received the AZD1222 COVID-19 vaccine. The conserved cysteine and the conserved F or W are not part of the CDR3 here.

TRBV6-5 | ASKIAGRNYGYT
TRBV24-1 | ATSDPSGSSYNEQF
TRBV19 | ASSTSLVAGNTIY
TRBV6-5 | ASSRGTGNTEAF
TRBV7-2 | ASNRGSSESIQGYT
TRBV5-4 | ASSFKSQGNTIY
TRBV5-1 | ASSLDRGIETQY
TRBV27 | ASRGTGGLSSGNTIY
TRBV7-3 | ASSASGGAAELF
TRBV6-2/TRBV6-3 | ASSYRRDRGGFTSNQPQH
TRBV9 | ASSPSGGAPGELF
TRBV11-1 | ASSWFGTDNSPLH
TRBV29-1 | SVEDSSNYGYT
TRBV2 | ASSDLPGGNTEAF
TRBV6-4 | ASSDQTSGGTDTQY
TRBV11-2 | ASSLSALAGGRTQY
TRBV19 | ASSTRGGAEAF